The 12 T cell receptor beta chains below all came from one sample that was sequenced in a study of CD8 T cells in ankylosing spondylitis. General study points: A TCR beta motif made of about 8 highly homologous variants seemed typical of ankylosing spondylitis blood.

TCRdb called the 5' RACE reads again in MiXCR, with one record for every CDR3 protein. The top ten clones hold about 30% of a sample with tens of thousands of distinct CDR3 sequences, approximately 9.6% of them seen once. For these receptors, no antigen is known. Source material: blood, either unsorted or a sorted T cell fraction (not recorded which). The receptors stem from a male donor with ankylosing spondylitis.

This clonotype has ten or more counts. The V and J genes are TRBV29-1 and TRBJ2-1, with D maybe TRBD2 (6 bases). The CDR3 contains 14 residues. V gave up 0 bases and J gave up 6 bases, with 12 bases separating them. Germline values: CDR1 SQVTM, CDR2 ANQGSEA. In DNA, the CDR3 is TGCAGCGTTGAAGATCTCGGGACTGGCAATGAGCAGTTCTTC. This translates into CSVEDLGTGNEQFF.

This clonotype was picked up a small number of times. At one of its ends the junction is not consistent with the germline gene, which may arise from a read error. V and J are TRBV5-1 and TRBJ2-1, with D possibly matching TRBD2 (5 bases). The CDR3 loop spans 13 amino acids. Germline lookup yields CDR1 SGHRS and CDR2 YFSETQ. CDR3 nucleotide sequence: TGCGCCTGCAGCTTCAGCGGCGACAATGAGCAGTTCTTC. Amino acid sequence: CACSFSGDNEQFF.

Many counts were recorded for this clonotype. The J gene is TRBJ2-1, the V gene TRBV27; the match to TRBD2 covers 11 bases. With V trimmed by 4 bases and J by 0 bases, 14 bases remained unmatched. From germline, CDR1 is MNHEY and CDR2 SMNVEV (reference sequence). This CDR3 has 20 amino acids. As DNA, the CDR3 is TGTGCCAGCAGTTCCCCCTTATTACTAGCGGGAGAGAGCTCCTACAATGAGCAGTTCTTC. Amino acid sequence: CASSSPLLLAGESSYNEQFF.

The rearrangement joins TRBV2 to TRBJ1-2; D uncertain. Trimming took 2 bases from V and 2 from J, leaving 15 bases between them. The germline V gene encodes CDR1 SNHLY and CDR2 FYNNEI. The CDR3 runs 16 residues. The CDR3 DNA sequence: TGTGCCAGCAGTGAATTGTACGGCGTCGGAAACTATGGCTACACCTTC. It is translated as CASSELYGVGNYGYTF.

This clonotype showed up many times. This rearrangement joins TRBV5-1 to TRBJ1-1; 8 nucleotides align to TRBD1. The trim removed 7 bases at V and 5 bases at J, leaving 7 bases unmatched. Germline values: CDR1 SGHRS, CDR2 YFSETQ. This CDR3 comprises 13 residues. The CDR3 sequence: CASAATGGTEAFF. The CDR3 DNA follows: TGCGCCAGCGCTGCCACAGGGGGGACTGAAGCTTTCTTT.

This clonotype was picked up a small number of times. V is TRBV7-9 and J is TRBJ1-1; a weak D match, TRBD1 (6 bases). The CDR3 has 14 amino acids. Trimming cost V 3 bases and J 5 bases, with 13 bases left between them. Germline V gives CDR1 SEHNR, CDR2 FQNEAQ (reference sequence). This chain's CDR3 is CASSFAGVGTEAFF. CDR3 coding DNA: TGTGCCAGCAGCTTCGCAGGGGTAGGAACTGAAGCTTTCTTT.

This clonotype has more than one count but fewer than ten. The chain is built from TRBV3-1 and TRBJ2-7; TRBD1 is a possible D gene (5 bases). V dropped 0 bases and J dropped 3 bases, with 9 bases sitting between them. Looked up from germline, CDR1 is LGHDT and CDR2 is YNNKEL (reference sequence). The CDR3 contains 14 residues. This CDR3 is CASSQDTGYYEQYF. In DNA, the CDR3 is TGTGCCAGCAGCCAAGATACAGGATACTACGAGCAGTACTTC.

The chain links TRBV27 to TRBJ2-5; D assignment may be TRBD1 or TRBD2 (6 bases each). This CDR3 is built from 15 residues. Trimming removed 3 bases at V and 7 bases at J, with 18 bases between. CDR1 and CDR2 from the germline V gene are MNHEY and SMNVEV (reference sequence). CDR3 amino acids: CASSLRAARGLTQYF. The CDR3 DNA sequence: TGTGCCAGCAGTTTGAGGGCAGCTCGGGGGCTGACCCAGTACTTC.

This clonotype came up many times. The gene calls are TRBV7-9 and TRBJ2-3; D may match TRBD1 or TRBD2 (5 bases each). Germline V lookup: CDR1 SEHNR, CDR2 FQNEAQ (reference sequence). Trimming left V 5 bases short and J 2 bases short, with 14 bases between. This CDR3 has 15 residues. CDR3 nucleotide sequence: TGTGCCAGCAGCCCAAGGGACGGACTCACAGATACGCAGTATTTT. Protein product: CASSPRDGLTDTQYF.

In this sample, this clonotype turned up a few times. The J gene is TRBJ2-1, the V gene TRBV29-1; D remains ambiguous. V shed 7 bases and J shed 0 bases, with 16 bases lying between them. Per the germline V gene, CDR1 is SQVTM and CDR2 is ANQGSEA. The CDR3 has 15 residues. The CDR3 protein is CSARDRFLSYNEQFF. For the CDR3, the DNA is TGCAGCGCCCGAGACCGCTTTCTCTCCTACAATGAGCAGTTCTTC.

The chain uses TRBV11-2 and TRBJ1-1; D is unresolved. The length of the CDR3 is 12 residues. V dropped 5 bases and J dropped 2 bases, with 6 bases sitting between them. Germline loops: CDR1 SGHAT, CDR2 FQNNGV. The CDR3 protein is CASSTINTEAFF. In nucleotides, the CDR3 is TGTGCCAGCAGCACTATCAACACTGAAGCTTTCTTT.

This clonotype was recorded at least ten times. The CDR3 sequence is CATSTAYNEQFF. CDR3 coding DNA: TGTGCCACCAGTACAGCTTACAATGAGCAGTTCTTC. The V and J genes are TRBV24-1 and TRBJ2-1; no definite D call. Trimming shortened V by 6 bases and J by 4 bases, and 6 bases separated the two germline ends. The CDR3 runs 12 residues. The germline V gene has CDR1 KGHDR and CDR2 SFDVKD.